The clone carrying this T cell receptor (beta chain) was found once. Its matching antigen is unknown. V shed 1 base and J 4 bases; nucleotides not matched to a gene: 10. Germline V CDR1 and CDR2: SGDLS, YYNGEE. This CDR3 region has 17 residues. This sample stems from a study of beta chain features in type 1 diabetes. Study results and caveats: At VDJ recombination sites, type 1 diabetes patients had fewer insertions and more deleted nucleotides. Sequencing from cDNA could over-represent high-TCR-expressing cells. In every one of the four CD4+ subsets, TCRB CDR3s were moderately but significantly shorter in Type 1 diabetes patients.

As every portion of the isolated RNA was reverse transcribed, the sequencing read expressed TCRB transcripts. Assay: immunoSEQ multiplex PCR; the TCRdb copy retains only in-frame clones and omits some. Among around 50,000 clones listed, around 40% were seen once. The TCR originated in a man between 25 and 39 years old with type 1 diabetes. Source material: stem cell memory CD4+ T cells from blood. The V gene is TRBV9, the J gene TRBJ2-1; 8 bases line up with TRBD2. CDR3 amino acids: CASSVWGLSGSYNEQFF. In nucleotides, the CDR3 is TGTGCCAGCAGCGTATGGGGTTTGAGCGGGAGTTACAATGAGCAGTTCTTC.